This record covers a single T cell receptor beta chain. Germline V CDR1 and CDR2: SQVTM, ANQGSEA. This CDR3 contains 11 residues. The V and J ends lost 6 bases and 10 bases, in that order; junction bases with no gene match: 7. These data come from a study of blood T cell repertoires in COVID-19. Study information: Donors in the United States, Italy and Spain gave samples during acute or convalescent COVID-19. T cells, B-cell-depleted T cells, or PBMCs supplied cDNA or gDNA.

In the study's own analysis: How many nucleated cells were present was estimated from reference gene primer amplification. Sequencing was performed with immunoSEQ multiplex PCR; in TCRdb, only in-frame clones are kept and a portion is missing. From that table come the V and J calls and clone size; the DNA was used to work out D and trimming. The sample carries about half a million clones, roughly 89% recorded once. While infection was still active, Seattle patients were enrolled and then followed longitudinally. The J gene is TRBJ1-2, the V gene TRBV29-1; 8 nucleotides match TRBD1. Material for sequencing was peripheral blood. The source of this sequence is a man aged 18 to 29 with COVID-19, enrolled during active disease. CDR3 nucleotides: TGCAGCGTAGGACAGGGAGGTGACTACACCTTC. Its translation is CSVGQGGDYTF.